This T cell receptor beta chain comes out of a study of response to subunit inactivated influenza vaccine. Study results and limitations: Each seasonal influenza vaccination, the authors suggested, recruits few new T cells.

TCRdb passed the RT-PCR reads through MiXCR, listing each CDR3 protein once. Of about 780,000 distinct CDR3 sequences in the sample, under 20% are singletons; the top ten hold under 13%. This clonotype was seen a few times. Its specificity is not known. V was cut by 1 base and J by 11 bases, with 14 bases left in between. This CDR3 spans 13 amino acids. Per the germline V gene, CDR1 is SGHTA and CDR2 is FQGNSA. This sequence originates from a man aged 45-60 years who received an inactivated influenza vaccine. The genes are TRBV7-2 and TRBJ2-5, with a weak D call TRBD1 (5 bases). The sample in question was PBMCs from blood, obtained more than 4 days after vaccination. CDR3 bases: TGTGCCAGCAGCTTAGTTGGGGCCAAGGTTCAGTACTTC. Its protein is CASSLVGAKVQYF.